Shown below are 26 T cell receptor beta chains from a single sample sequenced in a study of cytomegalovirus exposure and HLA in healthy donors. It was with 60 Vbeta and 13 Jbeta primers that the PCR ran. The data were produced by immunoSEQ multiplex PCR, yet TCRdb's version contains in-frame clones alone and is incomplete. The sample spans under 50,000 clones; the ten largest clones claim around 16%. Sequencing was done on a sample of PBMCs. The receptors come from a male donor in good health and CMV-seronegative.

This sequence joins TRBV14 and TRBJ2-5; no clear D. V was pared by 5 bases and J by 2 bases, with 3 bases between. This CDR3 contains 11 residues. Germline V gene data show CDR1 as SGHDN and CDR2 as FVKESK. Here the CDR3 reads CASSYQETQYF. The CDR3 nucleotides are TGTGCCAGCAGCTATCAAGAGACCCAGTACTTC.

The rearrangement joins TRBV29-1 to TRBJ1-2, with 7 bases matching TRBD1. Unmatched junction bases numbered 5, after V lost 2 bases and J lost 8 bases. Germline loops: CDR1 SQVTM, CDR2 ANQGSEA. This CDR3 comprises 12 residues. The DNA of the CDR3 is TGCAGCGTTGAAACAGGGGAATGGGGCTACACCTTC. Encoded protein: CSVETGEWGYTF.

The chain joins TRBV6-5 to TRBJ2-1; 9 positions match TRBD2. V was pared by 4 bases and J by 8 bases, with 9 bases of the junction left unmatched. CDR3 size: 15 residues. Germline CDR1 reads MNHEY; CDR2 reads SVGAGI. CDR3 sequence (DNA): TGTGCCAGCAGTTTTGGGCGGGGGGGTTCTTATGAGCAGTTCTTC. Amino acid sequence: CASSFGRGGSYEQFF.

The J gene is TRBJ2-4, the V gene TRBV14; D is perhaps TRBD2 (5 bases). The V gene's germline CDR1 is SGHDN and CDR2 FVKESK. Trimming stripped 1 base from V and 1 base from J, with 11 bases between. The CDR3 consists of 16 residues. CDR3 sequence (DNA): TGTGCCAGCAGCCAAGGGGCATCGGGGGCCAAAAACATTCAGTACTTC. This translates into CASSQGASGAKNIQYF. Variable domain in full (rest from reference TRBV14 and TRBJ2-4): EAGVTQFPSHSVIEKGQTVTLRCDPISGHDNLYWYRRVMGKEIKFLLHFVKESKQDESGMPNNRFLAERTGGTYSTLKVQPAELEDSGVYFCASSQGASGAKNIQYFGAGTRLSVL.

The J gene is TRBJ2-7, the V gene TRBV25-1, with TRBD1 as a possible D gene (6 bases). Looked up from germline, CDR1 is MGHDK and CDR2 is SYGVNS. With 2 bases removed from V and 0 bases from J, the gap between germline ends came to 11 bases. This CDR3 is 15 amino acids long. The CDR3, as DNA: TGTGCCAGCAGTGAAGGTTCGGGACACTCCTACGAGCAGTACTTC. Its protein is CASSEGSGHSYEQYF.

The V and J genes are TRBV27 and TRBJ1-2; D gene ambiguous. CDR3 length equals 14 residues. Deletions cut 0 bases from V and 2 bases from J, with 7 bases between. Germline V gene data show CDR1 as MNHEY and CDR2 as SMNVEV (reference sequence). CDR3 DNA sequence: TGTGCCAGCAGTTTATCGGGAGCCAACTATGGCTACACCTTC. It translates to CASSLSGANYGYTF.

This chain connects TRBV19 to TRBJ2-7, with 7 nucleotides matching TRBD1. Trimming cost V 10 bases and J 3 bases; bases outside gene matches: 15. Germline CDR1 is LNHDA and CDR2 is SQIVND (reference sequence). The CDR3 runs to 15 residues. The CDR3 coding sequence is TGTGCCACCCTCATCGGGACAGAGGGGGTCTACGAGCAGTACTTC. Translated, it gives CATLIGTEGVYEQYF.

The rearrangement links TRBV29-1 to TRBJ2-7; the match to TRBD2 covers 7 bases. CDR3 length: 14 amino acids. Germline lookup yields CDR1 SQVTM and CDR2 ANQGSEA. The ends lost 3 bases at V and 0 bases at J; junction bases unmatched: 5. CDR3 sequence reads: CSVDVERGSYEQYF. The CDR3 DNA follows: TGCAGCGTTGACGTTGAGCGGGGCTCCTACGAGCAGTACTTC.

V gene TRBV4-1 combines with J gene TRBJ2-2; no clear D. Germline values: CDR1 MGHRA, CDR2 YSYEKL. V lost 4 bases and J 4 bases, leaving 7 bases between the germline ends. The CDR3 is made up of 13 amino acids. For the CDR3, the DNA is TGCGCCAGCAGCCCCCTAATCACCGGGGAGCTGTTTTTT. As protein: CASSPLITGELFF.

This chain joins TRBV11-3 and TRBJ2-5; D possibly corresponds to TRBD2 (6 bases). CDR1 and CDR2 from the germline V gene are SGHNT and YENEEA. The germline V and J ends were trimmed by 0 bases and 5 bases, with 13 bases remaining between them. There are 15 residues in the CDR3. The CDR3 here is CASSLDGGDGETQYF. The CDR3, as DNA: TGTGCCAGCAGCTTAGACGGCGGGGATGGCGAGACCCAGTACTTC.

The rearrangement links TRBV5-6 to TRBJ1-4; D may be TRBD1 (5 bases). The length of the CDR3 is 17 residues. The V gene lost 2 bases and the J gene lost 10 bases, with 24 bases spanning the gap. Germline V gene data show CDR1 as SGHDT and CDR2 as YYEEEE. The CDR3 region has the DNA TGTGCCAGCAGCTTTACTCCATGGGGGACGGGAGGCGGAAAACTGTTTTTT. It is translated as CASSFTPWGTGGGKLFF.

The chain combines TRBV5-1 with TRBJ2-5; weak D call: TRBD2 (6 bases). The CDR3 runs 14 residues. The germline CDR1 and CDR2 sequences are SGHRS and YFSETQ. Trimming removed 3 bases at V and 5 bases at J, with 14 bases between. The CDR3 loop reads CASSSGGSVETQYF. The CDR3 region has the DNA TGCGCCAGCAGCTCCGGAGGGTCGGTGGAGACCCAGTACTTC.

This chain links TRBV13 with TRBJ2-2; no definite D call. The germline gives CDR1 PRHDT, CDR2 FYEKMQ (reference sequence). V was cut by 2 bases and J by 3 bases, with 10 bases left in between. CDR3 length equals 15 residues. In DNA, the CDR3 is TGTGCCAGCAGCTTATTATCGGCGGACACCGGGGAGCTGTTTTTT. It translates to CASSLLSADTGELFF. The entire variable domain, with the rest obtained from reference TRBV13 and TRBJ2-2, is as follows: AAGVIQSPRHLIKEKRETATLKCYPIPRHDTVYWYQQGPGQDPQFLISFYEKMQSDKGSIPDRFSAQQFSDYHSELNMSSLELGDSALYFCASSLLSADTGELFFGEGSRLTVL.

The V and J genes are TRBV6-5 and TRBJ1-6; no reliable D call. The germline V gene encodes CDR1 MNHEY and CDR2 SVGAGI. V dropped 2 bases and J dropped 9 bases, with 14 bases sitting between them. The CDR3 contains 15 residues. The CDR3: CASSYGRPLASPLHF. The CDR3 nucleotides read TGTGCCAGCAGTTACGGCCGTCCTTTGGCTTCACCCCTCCACTTT.

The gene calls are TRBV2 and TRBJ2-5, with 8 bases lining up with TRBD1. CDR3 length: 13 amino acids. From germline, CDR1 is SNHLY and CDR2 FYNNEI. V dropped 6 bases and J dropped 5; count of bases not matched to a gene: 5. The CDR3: CASSDRGFETQYF. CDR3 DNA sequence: TGTGCCAGCAGCGACAGGGGTTTCGAGACCCAGTACTTC.

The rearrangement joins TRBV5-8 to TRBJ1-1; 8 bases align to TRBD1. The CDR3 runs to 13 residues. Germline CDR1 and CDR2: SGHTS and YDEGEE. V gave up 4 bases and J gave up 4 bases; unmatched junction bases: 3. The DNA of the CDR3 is TGTGCCAGCAGCATGGACAGGGCCACTGAAGCTTTCTTT. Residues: CASSMDRATEAFF.

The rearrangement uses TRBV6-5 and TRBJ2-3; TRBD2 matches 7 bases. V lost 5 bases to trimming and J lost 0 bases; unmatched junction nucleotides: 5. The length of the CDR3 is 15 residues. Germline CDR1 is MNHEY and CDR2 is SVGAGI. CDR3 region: CASSRAGRSTDTQYF. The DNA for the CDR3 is TGTGCCAGCAGTCGAGCGGGGAGAAGCACAGATACGCAGTATTTT.

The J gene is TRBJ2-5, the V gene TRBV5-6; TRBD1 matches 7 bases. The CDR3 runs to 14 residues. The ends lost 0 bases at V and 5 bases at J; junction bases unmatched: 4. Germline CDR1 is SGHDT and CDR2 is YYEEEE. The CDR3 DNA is TGTGCCAGCAGCTTGGGGCAACAGGGGGAGACCCAGTACTTC. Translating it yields CASSLGQQGETQYF.

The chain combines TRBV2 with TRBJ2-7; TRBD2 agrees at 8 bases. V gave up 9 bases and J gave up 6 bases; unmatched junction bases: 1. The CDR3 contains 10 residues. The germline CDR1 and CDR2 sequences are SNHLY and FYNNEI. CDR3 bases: TGTGCCAGTAGCGGGGTCGAGCAGTACTTC. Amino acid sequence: CASSGVEQYF.

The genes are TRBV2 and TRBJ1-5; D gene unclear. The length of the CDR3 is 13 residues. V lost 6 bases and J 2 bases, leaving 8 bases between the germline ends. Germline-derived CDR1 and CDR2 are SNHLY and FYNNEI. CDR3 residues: CASSATGNQPQHF. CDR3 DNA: TGTGCCAGCAGCGCTACGGGCAATCAGCCCCAGCATTTT.

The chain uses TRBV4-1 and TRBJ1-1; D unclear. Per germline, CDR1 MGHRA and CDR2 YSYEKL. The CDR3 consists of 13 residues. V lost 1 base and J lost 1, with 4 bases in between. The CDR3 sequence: CASSQAGNTEAFF. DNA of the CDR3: TGCGCCAGCAGCCAAGCAGGGAACACTGAAGCTTTCTTT.

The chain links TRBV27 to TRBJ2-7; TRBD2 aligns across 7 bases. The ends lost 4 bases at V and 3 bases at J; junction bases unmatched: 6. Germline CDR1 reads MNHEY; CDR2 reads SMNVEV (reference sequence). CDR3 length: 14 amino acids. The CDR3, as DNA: TGTGCCAGCAGTTCGTCCGGACTAGACTACGAGCAGTACTTC. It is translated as CASSSSGLDYEQYF.

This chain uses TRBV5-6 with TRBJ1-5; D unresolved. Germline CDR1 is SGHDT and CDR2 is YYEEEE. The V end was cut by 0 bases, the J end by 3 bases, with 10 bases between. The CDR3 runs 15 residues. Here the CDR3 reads CASSLDGRDNQPQHF. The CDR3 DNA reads TGTGCCAGCAGCTTGGACGGGAGGGACAATCAGCCCCAGCATTTT.

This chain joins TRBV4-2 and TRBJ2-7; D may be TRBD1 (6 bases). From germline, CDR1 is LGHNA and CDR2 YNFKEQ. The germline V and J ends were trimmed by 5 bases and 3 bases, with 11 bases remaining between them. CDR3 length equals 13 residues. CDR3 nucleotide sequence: TGTGCCAGCAGCTACGACAGGAGCTACGAGCAGTACTTC. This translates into CASSYDRSYEQYF.

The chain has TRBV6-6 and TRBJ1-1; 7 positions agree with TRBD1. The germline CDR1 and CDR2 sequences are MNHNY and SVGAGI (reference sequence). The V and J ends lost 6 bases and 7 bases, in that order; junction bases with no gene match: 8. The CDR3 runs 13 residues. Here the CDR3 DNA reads TGTGCCAGCAGCTACGGACAGGCCCTTGAAGCTTTCTTT. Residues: CASSYGQALEAFF.

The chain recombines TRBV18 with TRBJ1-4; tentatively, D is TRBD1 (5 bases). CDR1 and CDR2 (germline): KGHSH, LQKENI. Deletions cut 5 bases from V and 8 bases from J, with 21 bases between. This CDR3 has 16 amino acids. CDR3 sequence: CASSSVGPLVSEKLFF. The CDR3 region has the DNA TGTGCCAGCTCATCCGTGGGGCCTCTGGTATCGGAAAAACTGTTTTTT.